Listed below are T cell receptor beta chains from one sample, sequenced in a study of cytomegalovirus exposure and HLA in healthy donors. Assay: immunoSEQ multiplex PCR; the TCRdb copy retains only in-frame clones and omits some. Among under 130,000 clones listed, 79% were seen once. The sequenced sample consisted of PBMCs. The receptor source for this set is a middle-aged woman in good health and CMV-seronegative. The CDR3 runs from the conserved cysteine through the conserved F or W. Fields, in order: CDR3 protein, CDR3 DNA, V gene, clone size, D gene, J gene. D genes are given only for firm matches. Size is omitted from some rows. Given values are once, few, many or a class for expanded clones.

CASSSLDRANTEAFF,TGTGCCAGCAGTTCTTTGGACAGGGCGAACACTGAAGCCTTCTTT,TRBV6-5,NA,TRBD1,TRBJ1-1
CASSPQGFTYNSPLHF,TGTGCCAGCAGTCCACAGGGTTTCACCTATAATTCACCCCTCCACTTT,TRBV28,NA,NA,TRBJ1-6
CASSMTSGGGKTQYF,TGTGCCAGTAGTATGACTAGCGGGGGAGGGAAGACCCAGTACTTC,TRBV19,NA,TRBD2,TRBJ2-5
CASSESRGTGGYEQYF,TGTGCCAGCAGTGAATCCCGAGGGACAGGGGGCTACGAGCAGTACTTC,TRBV25-1,NA,TRBD1,TRBJ2-7
CASSQDWPGRNEQYF,TGTGCCAGCAGCCAAGATTGGCCAGGTAGAAACGAGCAGTACTTC,TRBV14,NA,NA,TRBJ2-7
CASSPPGVNEKLFF,TGCGCCAGCAGCCCCCCGGGAGTGAACGAAAAACTGTTTTTT,TRBV5-1,NA,NA,TRBJ1-4
CASSLWGREVYEQYF,TGTGCCAGCAGCTTATGGGGGCGGGAGGTCTACGAGCAGTACTTC,TRBV7-2,once,TRBD2,TRBJ2-7
CSVGDSRQETQYF,TGCAGCGTTGGGGACTCCAGACAAGAGACCCAGTACTTC,TRBV29-1,NA,NA,TRBJ2-5
CATQGERYSNQPQHF,TGTGCCACTCAGGGGGAGCGGTATAGCAATCAGCCCCAGCATTTT,TRBV6-6,NA,TRBD1,TRBJ1-5
CASSSTGSATEAFF,TGTGCCAGCAGTTCAACAGGGTCGGCCACTGAAGCTTTCTTT,TRBV28,NA,NA,TRBJ1-1
CAWSAGGRGNTEAFF,TGTGCCTGGAGTGCGGGGGGCAGGGGGAACACTGAAGCTTTCTTT,TRBV30,NA,NA,TRBJ1-1
CASSPGANQPQHF,TGTGCCAGCTCACCGGGGGCGAATCAGCCCCAGCATTTT,TRBV18,NA,NA,TRBJ1-5
CASSSTSAGESGSPLHF,TGTGCCAGCAGCTCTACTTCGGCGGGGGAGTCTGGTTCACCCCTCCACTTT,TRBV7-9,NA,NA,TRBJ1-6
CASSLAGGPTDTQYF,TGTGCCAGCAGCTTAGCGGGGGGGCCGACAGATACGCAGTATTTT,TRBV7-2,NA,NA,TRBJ2-3
CASSSVTGGGYEQYF,TGTGCCAGCAGTTCCGTGACAGGGGGGGGGTACGAGCAGTACTTC,TRBV6-5,NA,TRBD1,TRBJ2-7
CASSSISGGPLYEQYF,TGTGCCAGCAGTTCCATAAGCGGGGGGCCTCTCTACGAGCAGTACTTC,TRBV28,NA,TRBD2,TRBJ2-7
CAWNKRAGNTEAFF,TGTGCCTGGAACAAAAGGGCGGGGAACACTGAAGCTTTCTTT,TRBV30,NA,NA,TRBJ1-1
CASSQETGGGEQYF,TGCGCCAGCAGCCAAGAGACAGGGGGCGGCGAGCAGTACTTC,TRBV4-3,NA,TRBD1,TRBJ2-7
CASSLGGPAGVGGYTF,TGTGCCAGCAGTTTAGGAGGCCCAGCAGGGGTAGGCGGCTACACCTTC,TRBV28,NA,NA,TRBJ1-2
CASRTSGQGVSGQYF,TGTGCCAGCAGGACTTCGGGACAGGGGGTTAGTGGGCAGTACTTC,TRBV6-1,NA,TRBD1,TRBJ2-7
CASSSPTGELFF,TGCGCCAGCAGCTCCCCGACCGGGGAGCTGTTTTTT,TRBV5-1,NA,NA,TRBJ2-2
CASSEPGVKTAGYTF,TGTGCCAGCAGTGAGCCTGGAGTGAAGACAGCGGGCTACACCTTC,TRBV6-1,few,NA,TRBJ1-2
CASSPGLAGDRGEQFF,TGTGCCAGCAGCCCGGGACTAGCGGGAGATAGGGGTGAGCAGTTCTTC,TRBV27,NA,TRBD2,TRBJ2-1
CASSQRGQGETQYF,TGCGCCAGCAGCCAGAGGGGGCAGGGGGAGACCCAGTACTTC,TRBV4-3,NA,TRBD1,TRBJ2-5
CAISESGPGDTEAFF,TGTGCCATCAGTGAGTCCGGGCCGGGGGACACTGAAGCTTTCTTT,TRBV10-3,NA,NA,TRBJ1-1
CASTTPAGSYEQYF,TGTGCCAGCACCACCCCTGCGGGGTCCTACGAGCAGTACTTC,TRBV7-2,NA,NA,TRBJ2-7
CASSSTGAPGNTIYF,TGTGCCAGCAGCTCGACAGGGGCGCCGGGAAACACCATATATTTT,TRBV7-9,NA,TRBD1,TRBJ1-3
CASGGYSNQPQHF,TGTGCCAGCGGAGGGTATAGCAATCAGCCCCAGCATTTT,TRBV18,NA,NA,TRBJ1-5
CASSQVGAGSRYEQYF,TGCGCCAGCAGCCAAGTTGGGGCCGGGTCCAGATACGAGCAGTACTTC,TRBV4-1,NA,NA,TRBJ2-7
CATQGTGVNQPQHF,TGTGCCACCCAGGGGACAGGGGTCAATCAGCCCCAGCATTTT,TRBV19,NA,TRBD1,TRBJ1-5
CASRPDRSYGYTF,TGTGCCAGCAGGCCAGACAGATCCTATGGCTACACCTTC,TRBV27,NA,NA,TRBJ1-2
CASSRKGQETYEQYF,TGTGCCAGCAGTCGAAAGGGACAGGAGACCTACGAGCAGTACTTC,TRBV28,few,TRBD1,TRBJ2-7
CASSLPNRPNGYTF,TGTGCCAGCAGTCTCCCAAACAGGCCGAATGGCTACACCTTC,TRBV28,NA,NA,TRBJ1-2
CASSLGQGLGQETQYF,TGTGCCAGCAGTTTGGGACAGGGCCTGGGGCAAGAGACCCAGTACTTC,TRBV6-5,few,TRBD1,TRBJ2-5
CSSSPAGDEQYF,TGTTCCAGCAGCCCCGCGGGGGACGAGCAGTACTTC,TRBV7-9,NA,TRBD2,TRBJ2-7
CAWSEGLASYNEQFF,TGTGCCTGGAGCGAGGGACTAGCATCCTACAATGAGCAGTTCTTC,TRBV30,NA,TRBD2,TRBJ2-1
CASSLTQGRREQYF,TGTGCCAGCAGTTTAACCCAGGGGAGAAGAGAGCAGTACTTC,TRBV28,NA,NA,TRBJ2-7
CASSSPLAGGGDEQFF,TGTGCCAGCAGTTCCCCCCTAGCGGGAGGTGGGGATGAGCAGTTCTTC,TRBV28,NA,TRBD2,TRBJ2-1
CASPPPGSPHNEQFF,TGTGCCAGCCCCCCTCCCGGGAGTCCCCACAATGAGCAGTTCTTC,TRBV7-2,once,NA,TRBJ2-1
CASSVELGGSFAGELFF,TGTGCCAGCAGCGTAGAATTAGGGGGAAGTTTCGCCGGGGAGCTGTTTTTT,TRBV9,once,NA,TRBJ2-2
CASSSRIPSTDTQYF,TGTGCCAGCAGCTCGAGAATACCGAGCACAGATACGCAGTATTTT,TRBV13,NA,NA,TRBJ2-3
CASSPDRGGQPQHF,TGTGCCAGCAGCCCCGACAGGGGGGGTCAGCCCCAGCATTTT,TRBV11-2,NA,TRBD1,TRBJ1-5